This T cell receptor beta chain is from a study of T cell responses to AZD1222 COVID-19 vaccine. Findings and limits, study-wide: White British people made up most donors, females outnumbered males, and clonal diversity was possibly underestimated. Repertoire sampling was restricted to post-peak T cell response timepoints. Regions left unmutated in variants are reportedly the target of nearly half of spike-specific TCRs. Spike was spanned by vaccine-associated CD4 TCRs, with dominance at 160-218 and 743-854.

On this clone itself: What it binds is not known.

Between the trimmed V and J ends, which lost 3 bases and 6 bases, there was a span of 18 bases. CDR1 is LNHDA, CDR2 SQIVND, per germline (reference sequence). This CDR3 is 17 amino acids long. The assay was immunoSEQ multiplex PCR, and TCRdb's table has in-frame clones only and misses some. The profile shows about 120,000 clones, approximately 94% of them singletons. This specimen consisted of peripheral blood, obtained 28 days after the second AZD1222 dose. The receptor was isolated from an adult who received the AZD1222 COVID-19 vaccine. This sequence joins TRBV19 and TRBJ1-6; D may be TRBD1 (6 bases). The CDR3 protein is CASSIQIWEDSNSPLHF. The CDR3 region has the DNA TGTGCCAGTAGTATCCAGATTTGGGAGGACAGTAATTCACCCCTCCACTTT.